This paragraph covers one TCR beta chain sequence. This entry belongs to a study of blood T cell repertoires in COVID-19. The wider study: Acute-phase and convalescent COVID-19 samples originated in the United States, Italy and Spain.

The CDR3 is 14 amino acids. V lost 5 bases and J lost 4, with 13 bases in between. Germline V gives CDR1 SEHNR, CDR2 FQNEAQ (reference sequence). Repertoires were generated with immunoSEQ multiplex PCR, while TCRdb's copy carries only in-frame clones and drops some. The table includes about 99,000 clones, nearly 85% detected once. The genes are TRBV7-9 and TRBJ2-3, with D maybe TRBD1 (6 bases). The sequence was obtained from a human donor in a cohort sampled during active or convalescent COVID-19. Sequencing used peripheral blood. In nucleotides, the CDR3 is TGTGCCAGCAGCGTCGGGACATCTGCAGATACGCAGTATTTT. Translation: CASSVGTSADTQYF.